The text below deals with one T cell receptor beta chain. The CDR3 totals 16 residues. CDR1 LNHNV and CDR2 YYDKDF come from the germline V gene (reference sequence). V was pared by 4 bases and J by 3 bases, with 16 bases between. Sample-barcoded 5' priming and a J-beta primer mix drove a second PCR of roughly 7 to 11 cycles. TCRdb fed the 5' RACE reads into MiXCR, producing one record per CDR3 protein. The top ten clones hold around 9.6% of a sample with some 940,000 distinct CDR3 sequences, 25% to 30% of them seen once. This sample stems from a study of blood T cells in healthy people across ages. The sample also formed part of further work on T cells of mothers and their children.

The sequence was collected from a woman in her forties in good health. Sequences were obtained from blood. The V and J genes are TRBV15 and TRBJ1-5; D possibly corresponds to TRBD1 (5 bases). The CDR3 DNA reads TGTGCCACCAGCACCTCTCGGGGCTCCTCCAATCAGCCCCAGCATTTT. Translated, it gives CATSTSRGSSNQPQHF.